In its sample, the clone carrying this T cell receptor (beta chain) was seen a few times. As yet, its antigen is unknown. In TCRdb, the reads were re-called with MiXCR into one record per CDR3 protein. The sample has tens of thousands of distinct CDR3 sequences; 20% are singletons. The CDR3 runs to 13 residues. V was pared by 10 bases and J by 8 bases, with 15 bases between. Germline CDR1 and CDR2: SEHNR and FQNEAQ (reference sequence). This entry comes from a study of T cell repertoires in cytomegalovirus infection. In the study overall: A matching HLA type, together with CMV infection, was signaled by public TCR beta signatures. Whole-study findings and limits: Dominating the ex vivo response were TCR beta clonotypes that were CMV-specific and HLA-C-restricted. Individuals carrying CMV plus the relevant HLA were identified by cumulative frequency of public TCR beta families.

The chain has TRBV7-9 and TRBJ1-6; D is unresolved. Sequenced material: PBMCs, sequenced either directly or after in vitro stimulation (not recorded which). This receptor was obtained from a human donor in good health (CMV status not recorded). Some clones in this sample may be carry-over from other donors' samples. This CDR3 reads CAIPPGDDSPLHF. The CDR3 DNA reads as TGTGCCATCCCGCCCGGGGATGATTCACCCCTCCACTTT.